Listed below are T cell receptor beta chains from one sample, sequenced in a study of regulatory T cells in long-lasting Graves disease. TCRdb itself ran the multiplex PCR reads through MiXCR, one entry per CDR3 protein. The sample carries around 250,000 distinct CDR3 sequences, about 16% recorded once. The sequences come from peripheral blood mononuclear cells (PBMCs), collected at new diagnosis, from a patient treated with antithyroid drugs. The source of these receptors is a female donor with Graves disease. CDR3s include the opening cysteine and the closing phenylalanine or tryptophan. The D gene is left open where the match is weak. Expanded clones get a size class; other rows say once, few or many, or leave the size out.

TRBV30,TRBJ1-6,-,few,CAWSGTGRSPLHF,TGTGCCTGGTCCGGGACGGGAAGGTCACCCCTCCACTTT
TRBV2,TRBJ1-6,-,many,CASSAIRSNSPLHF,TGTGCCAGCAGTGCGATACGGAGTAATTCACCCCTCCACTTT
TRBV27,TRBJ2-5,TRBD1,many,CASSWGTGGETQYF,TGTGCCAGCAGTTGGGGGACAGGGGGCGAGACCCAGTACTTC
TRBV19,TRBJ2-5,-,many,CASSHGFLSSQETQYF,TGTGCCAGTAGTCATGGGTTCCTTTCTAGCCAAGAGACCCAGTACTTC
TRBV11-2,TRBJ2-1,TRBD2,-,CASSPLASGRAPNEQFF,TGTGCCAGCAGCCCCCTGGCTAGCGGGAGGGCTCCCAATGAGCAGTTCTTC
TRBV3-1,TRBJ1-6,-,many,CASSQELGNYNSPLHF,TGTGCCAGCAGCCAAGAGCTGGGGAACTATAATTCACCCCTCCACTTT
TRBV4-1,TRBJ2-3,TRBD1,-,CVSSHARDRGTDTQYF,TGCGTCAGCAGCCACGCCCGGGACAGGGGCACAGATACGCAGTATTTT
TRBV6-1,TRBJ2-2,-,many,CASSSGANTGELFF,TGTGCCAGCAGCAGCGGAGCGAACACCGGGGAGCTGTTTTTT
TRBV5-1,TRBJ2-1,-,many,CASSLFVVQGASYNEQFF,TGCGCCAGCAGCTTGTTTGTGGTCCAGGGAGCATCCTACAATGAGCAGTTCTTC
TRBV10-2,TRBJ1-2,TRBD1,many,CATSQGGTDYYGYTF,TGCGCCACGTCCCAGGGCGGGACAGATTACTATGGCTACACCTTC
TRBV18,TRBJ1-6,-,many,CASSLSGPAALHF,TGTGCCAGCTCTCTATCGGGGCCGGCGGCCCTCCACTTT
TRBV28,TRBJ2-3,TRBD2,-,CASLAGGSDTQYF,TGTGCCAGCCTAGCGGGAGGCTCAGATACGCAGTATTTT
TRBV7-9,TRBJ2-3,-,many,CASSLSPQEVTQYF,TGTGCCAGCAGCTTATCTCCACAGGAGGTTACGCAGTATTTT
TRBV20-1,TRBJ1-4,-,many,CSAIMSLGDEKLFF,TGCAGTGCTATAATGTCTTTAGGGGATGAAAAACTGTTTTTT
TRBV6-1,TRBJ2-7,TRBD1,-,CADLRDRDSYEQYF,TGTGCCGACCTCCGGGACAGGGATTCCTACGAGCAGTACTTC
TRBV7-4,TRBJ1-1,-,once,CASSWLNNTEAFF,TGTGCCAGCAGCTGGCTGAATAACACTGAAGCTTTCTTT
TRBV10-3,TRBJ2-7,-,-,CAISESSAVYEQYF,TGTGCCATCAGTGAGTCGTCTGCCGTTTACGAGCAGTACTTC
TRBV29-1,TRBJ2-5,-,many,CSVRDSASRGAQYF,TGCAGCGTGCGGGATAGCGCCTCGAGGGGGGCCCAGTACTTC
TRBV10-3,TRBJ1-1,-,many,CAISDDRTEAFF,TGTGCCATCAGCGATGATCGCACTGAAGCTTTCTTT
TRBV6-1,TRBJ1-3,TRBD1,many,CASDPTGAGNTIYF,TGTGCCAGCGATCCTACAGGGGCTGGAAACACCATATATTTT
TRBV6-5,TRBJ2-7,-,-,CASSSAGYSYEQYF,TGTGCCAGCAGTTCGGCGGGGTACTCCTACGAGCAGTACTTC
TRBV27,TRBJ2-7,TRBD2,many,CASSWAGVNEQYF,TGTGCCAGCAGTTGGGCGGGAGTCAACGAGCAGTACTTC